This TCR beta chain is from a study of T cells in localized non-small cell lung cancer. Relative to its sample, this clone is medium-sized. Its antigen remains unknown. Broader study findings: An association was observed between higher blood T cell density and longer overall survival.

Libraries were prepared by immunoSEQ multiplex PCR; TCRdb keeps only in-frame clonotypes and omits some of them. The sample holds 3,000 or so clones; about 20% are singletons and the top ten take about 15%. Germline V gene lookup returns CDR1 SGHNT and CDR2 YENEEA. V was pared by 3 bases and J by 3 bases, with 8 bases of the junction left unmatched. This CDR3 is 15 amino acids long. The source is a woman between 35 and 75 years old with stage I lung adenocarcinoma. The specimen comprised lung tumor tissue, sampled before any cancer treatment. The J gene is TRBJ2-7, the V gene TRBV11-3; 7 bases are a match to TRBD2. DNA for the CDR3: TGTGCCAGCAGCTTGCTTGAGGGGAGGGGCTACGAGCAGTACTTC. Translating gives CASSLLEGRGYEQYF.